This T cell receptor (beta chain) was identified during a study of control samples from healthy donors and cancer patients. Germline-derived CDR1 and CDR2 are SEHNR and FQNEAQ (reference sequence). This CDR3 has 12 amino acids. V lost 1 base, J lost 8 bases, and 8 bases lay in between. Sequencing was performed with immunoSEQ multiplex PCR; in TCRdb, only in-frame clones are kept and a portion is missing. The sample contains tens of thousands of clones, around 93% of which appear only once. Material: PBMCs. The V gene is TRBV7-9, the J gene TRBJ1-2; D may be TRBD1 (5 bases). This TCR was recovered from a woman in her 40s with head and neck cancer. The CDR3 DNA sequence: TGTGCCAGCAGCTTAGGGGGGGTCGGCTACACCTTC. Amino acid sequence: CASSLGGVGYTF.